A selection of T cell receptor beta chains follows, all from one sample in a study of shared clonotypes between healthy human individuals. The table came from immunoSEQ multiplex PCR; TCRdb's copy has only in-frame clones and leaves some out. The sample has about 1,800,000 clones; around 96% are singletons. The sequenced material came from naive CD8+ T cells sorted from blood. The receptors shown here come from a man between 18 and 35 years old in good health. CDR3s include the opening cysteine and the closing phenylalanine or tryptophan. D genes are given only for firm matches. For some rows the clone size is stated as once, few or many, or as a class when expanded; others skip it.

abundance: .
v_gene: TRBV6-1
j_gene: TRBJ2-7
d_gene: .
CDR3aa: CASSETPWGTPKLVYEQYF
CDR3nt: TGTGCCAGCAGTGAAACACCCTGGGGGACCCCCAAACTAGTCTACGAGCAGTACTTC

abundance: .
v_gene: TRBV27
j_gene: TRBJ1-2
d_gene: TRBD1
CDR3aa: CASSLRTGQYGYTF
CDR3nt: TGTGCCAGCAGTCTCCGGACAGGGCAATATGGCTACACCTTC

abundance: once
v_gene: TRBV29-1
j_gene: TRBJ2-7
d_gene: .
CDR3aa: CSVEVVDWGVEQYF
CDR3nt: TGCAGCGTTGAAGTAGTGGACTGGGGGGTCGAGCAGTACTTC

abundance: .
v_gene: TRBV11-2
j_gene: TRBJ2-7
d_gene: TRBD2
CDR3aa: CASSSDAGEPSYEQYF
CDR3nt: TGTGCCAGCAGCTCGGACGCGGGAGAACCTTCCTACGAGCAGTACTTC

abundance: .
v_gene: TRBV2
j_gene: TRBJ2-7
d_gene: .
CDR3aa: CASTEGYLSYEQYF
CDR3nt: TGTGCCAGCACGGAAGGCTATCTCTCCTACGAGCAGTACTTC

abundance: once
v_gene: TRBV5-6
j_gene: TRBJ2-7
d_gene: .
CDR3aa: CASSLTVSYEQYF
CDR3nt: TGTGCCAGCAGCTTGACAGTTAGCTACGAGCAGTACTTC

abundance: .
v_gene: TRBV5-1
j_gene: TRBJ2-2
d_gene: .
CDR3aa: CASAVSGELFF
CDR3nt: TGCGCCAGCGCGGTATCCGGGGAGCTGTTTTTT

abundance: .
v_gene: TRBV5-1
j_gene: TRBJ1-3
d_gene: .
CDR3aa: CASSLEAIDSGNTIYF
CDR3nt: TGCGCCAGCAGCTTGGAGGCAATCGACTCTGGAAACACCATATATTTT

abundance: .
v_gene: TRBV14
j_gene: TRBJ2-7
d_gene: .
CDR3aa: CASSSRGSPYEQYF
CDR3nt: TGTGCCAGCAGCTCACGGGGGTCACCCTACGAGCAGTACTTC

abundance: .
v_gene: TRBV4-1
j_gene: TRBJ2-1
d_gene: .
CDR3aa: CASSQEDGLFNEQFF
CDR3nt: TGCGCCAGCAGCCAAGAGGACGGGTTGTTCAATGAGCAGTTCTTC

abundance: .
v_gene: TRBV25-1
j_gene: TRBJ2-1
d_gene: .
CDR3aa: CASSVQGYNEQFF
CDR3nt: TGTGCCAGCAGTGTTCAGGGCTACAATGAGCAGTTCTTC

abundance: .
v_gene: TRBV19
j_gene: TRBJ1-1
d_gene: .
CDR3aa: CASSIEPWAEETEAFF
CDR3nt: TGTGCCAGTAGTATAGAACCGTGGGCGGAGGAGACTGAAGCTTTCTTT

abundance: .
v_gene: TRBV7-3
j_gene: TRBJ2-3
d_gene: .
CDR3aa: CASSLTLDLTDTQYF
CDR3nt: TGTGCCAGCAGCTTAACCCTGGACTTAACAGATACGCAGTATTTT

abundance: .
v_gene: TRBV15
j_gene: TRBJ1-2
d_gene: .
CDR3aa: CATSIGQTMYGYTF
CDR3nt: TGTGCCACCAGCATCGGACAGACCATGTATGGCTACACCTTC

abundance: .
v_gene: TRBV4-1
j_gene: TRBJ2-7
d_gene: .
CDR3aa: CASSQGGVGYEQYF
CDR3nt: TGCGCCAGCAGCCAAGGGGGGGTGGGCTACGAGCAGTACTTC

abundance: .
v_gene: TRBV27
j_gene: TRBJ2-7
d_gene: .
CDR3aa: CASSLVSAVGVHEQYF
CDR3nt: TGTGCCAGCAGTTTAGTATCGGCCGTTGGGGTCCACGAGCAGTACTTC

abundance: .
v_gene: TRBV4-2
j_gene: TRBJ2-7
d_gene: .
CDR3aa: CASSQGGSSYEQYF
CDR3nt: TGTGCCAGCAGCCAGGGGGGAAGCTCCTACGAGCAGTACTTC

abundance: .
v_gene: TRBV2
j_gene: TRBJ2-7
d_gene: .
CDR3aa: CASSEAKYEQYF
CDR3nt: TGTGCCAGCAGTGAAGCAAAGTACGAGCAGTACTTC

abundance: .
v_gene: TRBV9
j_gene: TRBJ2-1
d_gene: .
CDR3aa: CASSVTGNEQFF
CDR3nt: TGTGCCAGCAGCGTAACTGGGAATGAGCAGTTCTTC

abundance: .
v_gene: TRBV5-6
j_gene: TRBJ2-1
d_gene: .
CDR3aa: CASSLGSYEQFF
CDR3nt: TGTGCCAGCAGCTTGGGGTCATATGAGCAGTTCTTC

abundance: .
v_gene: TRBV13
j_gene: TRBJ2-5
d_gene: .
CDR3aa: CASSQTSETQYF
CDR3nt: TGTGCCAGCAGCCAAACCTCCGAGACCCAGTACTTC

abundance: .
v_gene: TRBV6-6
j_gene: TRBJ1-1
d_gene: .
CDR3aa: CASSYVWNTEAFF
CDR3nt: TGTGCCAGCAGTTACGTGTGGAACACTGAAGCTTTCTTT

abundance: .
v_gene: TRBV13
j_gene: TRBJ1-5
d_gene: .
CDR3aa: CASSLRGDSNQPQHF
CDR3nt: TGTGCCAGCAGCTTGAGAGGGGATAGCAATCAGCCCCAGCATTTT

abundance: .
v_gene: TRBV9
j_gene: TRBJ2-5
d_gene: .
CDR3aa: CASSPGGGAVETQYF
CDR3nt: TGTGCCAGCAGCCCGGGTGGGGGGGCCGTGGAGACCCAGTACTTC

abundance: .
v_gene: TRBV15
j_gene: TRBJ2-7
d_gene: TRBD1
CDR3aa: CATSSTGTDSQYF
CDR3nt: TGTGCCACCAGCAGTACCGGGACAGACTCGCAGTACTTC

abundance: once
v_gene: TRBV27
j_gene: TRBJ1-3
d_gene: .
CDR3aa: CASSTHSGNTIYF
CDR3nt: TGTGCCAGCAGTACTCACTCTGGAAACACCATATATTTT

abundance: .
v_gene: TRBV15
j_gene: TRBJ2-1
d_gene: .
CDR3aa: CATSSLGGRGNEQFF
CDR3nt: TGTGCCACCAGCAGTCTGGGGGGTCGGGGCAATGAGCAGTTCTTC

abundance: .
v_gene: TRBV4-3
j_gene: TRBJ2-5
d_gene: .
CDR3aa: CASSQDTGRGETQYF
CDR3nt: TGCGCCAGCAGCCAAGATACAGGGCGGGGAGAGACCCAGTACTTC

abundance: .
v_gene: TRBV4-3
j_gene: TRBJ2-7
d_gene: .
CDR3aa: CASSHSGTGTPYEQYF
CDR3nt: TGCGCCAGCAGCCATTCCGGGACTGGGACCCCCTACGAGCAGTACTTC

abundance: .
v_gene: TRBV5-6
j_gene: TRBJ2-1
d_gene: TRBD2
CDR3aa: CASSLAGGRVNEQFF
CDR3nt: TGTGCCAGCAGCTTGGCCGGCGGGAGGGTAAATGAGCAGTTCTTC

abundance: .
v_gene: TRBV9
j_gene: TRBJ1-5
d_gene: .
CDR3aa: CASSVGQAHKGPQHF
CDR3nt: TGTGCCAGCAGCGTAGGACAGGCCCACAAGGGGCCCCAGCATTTT

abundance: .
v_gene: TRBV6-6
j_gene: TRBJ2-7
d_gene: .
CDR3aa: CASSYSNGLAYEQYF
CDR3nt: TGTGCCAGCAGTTACTCGAATGGGTTGGCCTACGAGCAGTACTTC

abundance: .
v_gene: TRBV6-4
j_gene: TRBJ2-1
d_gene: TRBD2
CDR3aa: CASSEMGLAGDRWYNEQFF
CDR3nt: TGTGCCAGCAGCGAAATGGGACTAGCGGGAGATCGCTGGTACAATGAGCAGTTCTTC

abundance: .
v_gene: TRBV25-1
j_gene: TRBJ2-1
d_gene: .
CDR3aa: CASSGGAEQFF
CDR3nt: TGTGCCAGCAGTGGGGGAGCTGAGCAGTTCTTC

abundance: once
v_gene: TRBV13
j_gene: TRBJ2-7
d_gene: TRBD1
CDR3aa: CASSPWDRGSSYEQYF
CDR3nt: TGTGCCAGCAGCCCATGGGACAGGGGCAGCTCCTACGAGCAGTACTTC